A selection of T cell receptor beta chains follows, all from one sample in a study of T cells in Graves' hyperthyroidism and ophthalmopathy. TCRdb itself ran the multiplex PCR reads through MiXCR, one entry per CDR3 protein. The sample gives 500,000 to 650,000 distinct CDR3 sequences, 17% of which show up once; roughly 18% is in the top ten. The sample comprised blood. These receptors all come from a woman aged 18-29 years with Graves' ophthalmopathy. The CDR3 runs from the conserved cysteine through the conserved F or W. D genes are given only for firm matches. Not every row has a clone size; where given, it reads once, few, many or a size class.

j_call,v_call,clone_size,d_call,cdr3_aa,cdr3_nt
TRBJ2-2,TRBV30,-,-,CAWGGGPGELFF,TGTGCCTGGGGAGGGGGCCCCGGGGAGCTGTTTTTT
TRBJ1-5,TRBV10-3,many,-,CAISSGVTGEQPQHF,TGTGCCATCAGTTCGGGCGTTACGGGAGAGCAGCCCCAGCATTTT
TRBJ1-1,TRBV11-2,many,-,CASSLVGGNSEAFF,TGTGCCAGCAGCTTGGTAGGTGGGAACTCTGAAGCTTTCTTT
TRBJ1-2,TRBV6-1,many,-,CASSDPVGGLYTF,TGTGCCAGCAGTGATCCTGTGGGGGGCCTCTACACCTTC
TRBJ1-6,TRBV6-1,-,TRBD1,CASSFGDRNNSPLHF,TGTGCCAGCAGTTTTGGGGACAGGAATAATTCACCCCTCCACTTT
TRBJ1-4,TRBV20-1,-,TRBD1,CSARGQGASKLFF,TGCAGTGCCAGGGGACAGGGGGCTTCAAAACTGTTTTTT
TRBJ1-1,TRBV6-1,few,-,CASSLSDGRVTEAFF,TGTGCCAGCAGCCTCTCGGACGGCCGGGTAACTGAAGCTTTCTTT
TRBJ2-7,TRBV20-1,many,TRBD1,CSAKGQGVPYEQYF,TGCAGTGCGAAGGGACAGGGGGTTCCCTACGAGCAGTACTTC
TRBJ2-3,TRBV15,few,TRBD1,CATSPRQGTSTDTQYF,TGTGCCACCAGCCCCCGACAGGGAACTAGCACAGATACGCAGTATTTT
TRBJ2-7,TRBV28,many,TRBD2,CATQGREGLSYEQYF,TGTGCCACCCAGGGGCGGGAGGGCCTATCCTACGAGCAGTACTTC
TRBJ2-7,TRBV27,many,-,CASSQRRSYEQYF,TGTGCCAGCAGCCAACGTCGGTCCTACGAGCAGTACTTC
TRBJ2-2,TRBV28,many,-,CASSASDSWTDNTGELFF,TGTGCCAGCAGTGCATCCGACTCATGGACGGACAACACCGGGGAGCTGTTTTTT
TRBJ2-3,TRBV20-1,-,-,CSASKGQFPPDTQYF,TGCAGTGCTAGTAAAGGGCAGTTTCCCCCAGATACGCAGTATTTT
TRBJ2-7,TRBV11-2,many,TRBD1,CASSFQPEDRGIYEQYF,TGTGCCAGCAGCTTCCAACCGGAGGACAGGGGTATCTACGAGCAGTACTTC
TRBJ1-5,TRBV4-1,-,TRBD1,CASSPGQGASQPQHF,TGCGCCAGCAGCCCGGGACAGGGGGCTAGTCAGCCCCAGCATTTT
TRBJ1-5,TRBV4-2,-,-,CASSQEARGFGNQPQHF,TGTGCCAGCAGCCAAGAGGCCAGGGGTTTTGGCAATCAGCCCCAGCATTTT
TRBJ1-5,TRBV6-1,few,TRBD1,CASSADRANQPQHF,TGTGCCAGCAGTGCCGACAGGGCCAATCAGCCCCAGCATTTT
TRBJ2-2,TRBV7-9,few,-,CASSQIIGTGNTGELFF,TGTGCCAGCAGCCAGATTATCGGGACCGGGAACACCGGGGAGCTGTTTTTT